These 15 T cell receptor beta chains share one sample of origin, sequenced in a study of blood T cell repertoires in COVID-19. Using immunoSEQ multiplex PCR, the repertoire was profiled, and TCRdb retains in-frame clones only, with some absent. The data show over 150,000 clones, with about 89% seen just once and less than 0.6% held by the top ten. Material for sequencing was peripheral blood. The receptors were sampled from a middle-aged man with acute or convalescent COVID-19.

The chain links TRBV10-3 to TRBJ2-5, with 7 bases matching TRBD1. V gave up 2 bases and J gave up 5 bases; unmatched junction bases: 8. This CDR3 region has 15 residues. Germline V gene data show CDR1 as ENHRY and CDR2 as SYGVKD. CDR3 protein: CAISEPYTGVETQYF. The CDR3 DNA sequence: TGTGCCATCAGTGAGCCCTACACAGGGGTCGAGACCCAGTACTTC.

CDR3 amino acids: CASSQGMKGDYEQYF. The CDR3 DNA reads TGCGCCAGCAGCCAAGGTATGAAGGGAGACTACGAGCAGTACTTC. V gene TRBV4-1 combines with J gene TRBJ2-7, with D possibly being TRBD2 (5 bases). CDR1 MGHRA and CDR2 YSYEKL come from the germline V gene. V was cut by 1 base and J by 3 bases, with 13 bases left in between. There are 15 residues in the CDR3.

The chain joins TRBV25-1 to TRBJ2-1, with 11 bases lining up with TRBD1. The CDR3 is 14 amino acids. Unmatched junction bases numbered 6, after V lost 8 bases and J lost 6 bases. Looked up from germline, CDR1 is MGHDK and CDR2 is SYGVNS. The CDR3 is CASSGQGAVNEQFF. CDR3 nucleotide sequence: TGTGCCAGCTCAGGACAGGGGGCTGTCAATGAGCAGTTCTTC.

This chain joins TRBV19 and TRBJ2-5; 9 positions match TRBD2. J was trimmed by 2 bases and V by 5 bases; bases with no gene match: 9. The CDR3 loop spans 16 amino acids. Per germline, CDR1 LNHDA and CDR2 SQIVND (reference sequence). The DNA of the CDR3 is TGTGCCAGTAGTTCCCAAGGGAGCGGGGGGCAAGAGACCCAGTACTTC. Translating it yields CASSSQGSGGQETQYF.

Only one count was recorded for this clone. This chain uses TRBV4-3 with TRBJ1-2, with 7 bases identical to TRBD1. Germline CDR1 reads LGHNA; CDR2 reads YSLEER. V lost 0 bases and J lost 3; bases outside the gene matches: 4. The CDR3 spans 15 residues. CDR3 nucleotides: TGCGCCAGCAGCCAAGAAACAGGGGCGGACTATGGCTACACCTTC. Amino acids: CASSQETGADYGYTF.

This chain joins TRBV6-6 and TRBJ2-5; TRBD2 agrees at 10 bases. CDR3 size: 15 residues. After removal of 5 bases from V and 6 bases from J, the junction contained 9 bases not matched to a gene. The V gene's germline CDR1 is MNHNY and CDR2 SVGAGI (reference sequence). CDR3 in amino acids: CASSAEASGSKTQYF. Written as DNA, the CDR3 is TGTGCCAGCAGTGCGGAGGCTAGCGGGAGTAAGACCCAGTACTTC.

The chain joins TRBV7-9 to TRBJ2-7, with D hard to call. Germline-derived CDR1 and CDR2 are SEHNR and FQNEAQ (reference sequence). V gave up 5 bases and J gave up 2 bases, with 13 bases separating them. This CDR3 contains 14 residues. CDR3: CASSPPASAYEQYF. The CDR3 DNA follows: TGTGCCAGCAGCCCCCCCGCCTCAGCCTACGAGCAGTACTTC.

The V gene is TRBV3-1 (or the pseudogene TRBV3-2), the J gene TRBJ1-6, with TRBD1 identical over 8 bases. Unmatched junction bases numbered 18, after V lost 5 bases and J lost 12 bases. Germline CDR1 is LGHDT and CDR2 is YNNKEL (reference sequence). The CDR3 covers 17 residues. The CDR3 bases are TGTGCCAGCAGCGTCCGACCACAGGGGACAGGCCTGGTACCCCTCCACTTT. It encodes CASSVRPQGTGLVPLHF.

The gene calls are TRBV19 and TRBJ2-1; no reliable D call. This CDR3 is built from 13 residues. V gave up 3 bases and J gave up 0 bases, with 3 bases separating them. Germline values: CDR1 LNHDA, CDR2 SQIVND (reference sequence). In DNA form, the CDR3 reads TGTGCCAGTAGTATCAGCTCCTACAATGAGCAGTTCTTC. Translated: CASSISSYNEQFF.

The DNA of the CDR3 is TGTGCCAGCAGCCTCCCCTACGAGCAGTACTTC. This gives the protein CASSLPYEQYF. The V gene is TRBV27, the J gene TRBJ2-7; unclear D gene. V lost 6 bases and J lost 2, with 5 bases in between. CDR1 and CDR2 from the germline V gene are MNHEY and SMNVEV (reference sequence). CDR3 length equals 11 residues.

V gene TRBV14 combines with J gene TRBJ2-3; no definite D call. CDR1 and CDR2 from the germline V gene are SGHDN and FVKESK. The CDR3 sequence is 19 residues long. Trimming removed 0 bases from V and 1 base from J, with 20 bases in between. CDR3 amino acids: CASSQDVGQAKAGTDTQYF. The CDR3 region has the DNA TGTGCCAGCAGCCAAGATGTGGGCCAGGCCAAGGCCGGCACAGATACGCAGTATTTT.

V usage is TRBV10-1 and J usage is TRBJ2-3; D is possibly TRBD2 (6 bases). The germline gives CDR1 WNHNN, CDR2 SYGVQD (reference sequence). This CDR3 comprises 12 residues. V was pared by 3 bases and J by 6 bases, with 7 bases between. The CDR3 DNA is TGCGCCAGCAGTGACGGGAGCGATACGCAGTATTTT. Encoded protein: CASSDGSDTQYF.

The gene calls are TRBV24-1 and TRBJ1-5; the D gene is possibly TRBD1 (5 bases). Per germline, CDR1 KGHDR and CDR2 SFDVKD. The length of the CDR3 is 17 residues. V was clipped by 3 bases and J by 4 bases, with 18 bases between them. The CDR3 region is CATSDANQGVGNQPQHF. The CDR3 coding sequence is TGTGCCACCAGTGATGCCAATCAGGGTGTAGGGAATCAGCCCCAGCATTTT.

This chain's CDR3 is CASSQGTASEAFF. CDR3 in DNA: TGTGCCAGCAGCCAGGGGACAGCCAGTGAAGCTTTCTTT. The V call is TRBV7-9, the J call TRBJ1-1; TRBD1 matches at 7 bases. V trimming: 5 bases; J trimming: 7 bases; junction bases outside the gene matches: 7. The CDR3 is 13 residues long. Germline V gene sequence: CDR1 SEHNR, CDR2 FQNEAQ (reference sequence).

This chain joins TRBV7-2 and TRBJ1-6; D gene ambiguous. This CDR3 is built from 16 residues. V was cut by 0 bases and J by 0 bases, with 6 bases left in between. Germline CDR1 SGHTA, CDR2 FQGNSA. The CDR3: CASSLARSSYNSPLHF. The CDR3 coding sequence is TGTGCCAGCAGCTTAGCTCGGAGCTCCTATAATTCACCCCTCCACTTT.